This T cell receptor (beta chain) was found in a study of T cell responses to AZD1222 COVID-19 vaccine. Findings and caveats of the study: Increases in Spike-specific TCR breadth and depth were seen after two AZD1222 doses. As reported, nearly half of all spike-specific TCRs target variant regions that are unmutated. At baseline, seropositivity was found in only 5 to 7 AZD1222 recipients.

The table lists this clone with a count of one. Its antigen remains unknown. Other nucleotide sequences in the sample specify the same CDR3. TCRdb's copy holds only in-frame clones and misses some; the assay was immunoSEQ multiplex PCR. The table has more than 150,000 clones, about nine tenths seen once. The CDR3 spans 15 residues. V shed 1 base and J shed 3 bases, with 10 bases lying between them. Germline lookup yields CDR1 LGHNA and CDR2 YNFKEQ. The material was peripheral blood, obtained on day 0 of AZD1222 vaccination. The chain carries TRBV4-2 and TRBJ2-1; D may be TRBD2 (5 bases). This receptor was identified in an adult in good health. The CDR3 sequence is CASSQGLAGYNEQFF. The CDR3 DNA sequence: TGTGCCAGCAGCCAAGGGCTAGCCGGCTACAATGAGCAGTTCTTC.